This entry lists 29 T cell receptor beta chains sequenced from one sample in a study of T cell repertoires in aging, cancer and after chemotherapy. TRB rearrangements spanning V, D and J were amplified using mixed TRB-A/B primers. TCRdb itself ran the multiplex PCR reads through MiXCR, one entry per CDR3 protein. This sample has approximately 11,000 distinct CDR3 sequences; just under 30% occur once, and the top ten carry approximately 2%. The template was genomic DNA from peripheral blood, not RNA. Source material: blood. These receptors were taken from a human donor in good health.

V usage is TRBV6-5 and J usage is TRBJ2-1; a possible D gene is TRBD2 (6 bases). The V gene lost 0 bases and the J gene lost 8 bases, with 17 bases spanning the gap. Germline CDR1 reads MNHEY; CDR2 reads SVGAGI. The CDR3 is 16 residues long. The CDR3 protein is CASSYSGDSPPDEQFF. In DNA form, the CDR3 reads TGTGCCAGCAGTTACTCCGGGGACTCGCCTCCCGATGAGCAGTTCTTC.

The CDR3 DNA reads as TGTGCCAGTAGTATTAATGGGGGCAGCAATCAGCCCCAGCATTTT. Translated: CASSINGGSNQPQHF. V usage is TRBV19 and J usage is TRBJ1-5; TRBD1 might be the D (6 bases). This CDR3 region has 15 residues. Trimming took 3 bases from V and 1 from J, leaving 10 bases between them. Germline loops: CDR1 LNHDA, CDR2 SQIVND (reference sequence).

This clonotype is medium-sized (0.01 to 0.1%) in the sample. The V gene is TRBV6-5, the J gene TRBJ1-1; TRBD1 aligns across 9 bases. CDR3 length: 15 residues. Losses at the gene ends were 6 bases for V and 4 bases for J; bases not matched to a gene: 9. The germline V gene has CDR1 MNHEY and CDR2 SVGAGI. CDR3: CASSPIGTGSTEAFF. The CDR3 coding sequence is TGTGCCAGCAGCCCGATTGGGACAGGGAGCACTGAAGCTTTCTTT.

The chain combines TRBV7-9 with TRBJ1-4; D is unresolved. Germline lookup yields CDR1 SEHNR and CDR2 FQNEAQ (reference sequence). The CDR3 extends over 17 amino acids. Trimming cost V 2 bases and J 5 bases, with 18 bases left between them. CDR3 protein: CASSLRGNGPLNEKLFF. Here the CDR3 DNA reads TGTGCCAGCAGCTTACGAGGGAACGGTCCCCTCAATGAAAAACTGTTTTTT.

This sequence joins TRBV7-2 and TRBJ2-7; D remains ambiguous. Germline CDR1 SGHTA, CDR2 FQGNSA. Deletions cut 8 bases from V and 3 bases from J, with 8 bases between. The CDR3 spans 11 residues. Here the CDR3 DNA reads TGTGCCAGCGCGCCAGACTACGAGCAGTACTTC. Its translation is CASAPDYEQYF. Full variable domain (rest looked up from reference TRBV7-2 and TRBJ2-7): GAGVSQSPSNKVTEKGKDVELRCDPISGHTALYWYRQSLGQGLEFLIYFQGNSAPDKSGLPSDRFSAERTGGSVSTLTIQRTQQEDSAVYLCASAPDYEQYFGPGTRLTVT.

The genes are TRBV10-2 and TRBJ1-1, with a weak D call TRBD1 (6 bases). Looked up from germline, CDR1 is WSHSY and CDR2 is SAAADI. There are 16 residues in the CDR3. Trimming stripped 2 bases from V and 2 bases from J, with 15 bases between. The CDR3 loop is CASSEDRRPRNTEAFF. Written as DNA, the CDR3 is TGCGCCAGCAGTGAGGACAGGCGGCCCCGTAACACTGAAGCTTTCTTT.

This clonotype came up a few times. The chain combines TRBV29-1 with TRBJ2-1; the D gene is possibly TRBD1 (6 bases). The CDR3 is 15 residues long. The germline V and J ends were trimmed by 1 base and 12 bases, with 22 bases remaining between them. Per germline, CDR1 SQVTM and CDR2 ANQGSEA. This CDR3 is CSVEVEGDGVFGQFF. The CDR3 DNA sequence: TGCAGCGTTGAAGTTGAGGGGGACGGCGTGTTCGGGCAGTTCTTC.

This sequence joins TRBV4-3 and TRBJ2-7; the D is unclear. The germline V gene has CDR1 LGHNA and CDR2 YSLEER. The length of the CDR3 is 16 residues. V gave up 0 bases and J gave up 0 bases, with 12 bases separating them. As DNA, the CDR3 is TGCGCCAGCAGCCAAGAGGTCCAGATCCTCTCCTACGAGCAGTACTTC. This codes for CASSQEVQILSYEQYF.

The chain is built from TRBV7-2 and TRBJ2-3, with D uncertain. CDR3 length: 15 amino acids. Germline loops: CDR1 SGHTA, CDR2 FQGNSA. The germline V and J ends were trimmed by 3 bases and 2 bases, with 12 bases remaining between them. The CDR3, as DNA: TGTGCCAGCAGCTTGCTTGGGCAGACCACAGATACGCAGTATTTT. Its translation is CASSLLGQTTDTQYF.

The CDR3 DNA sequence: TGTGCCAGCAGAATCGGGGGCGTCGGCTATGGCTACACCTTC. Its protein is CASRIGGVGYGYTF. V and J are TRBV28 and TRBJ1-2; D possibly corresponds to TRBD1 (6 bases). Trimming stripped 6 bases from V and 4 bases from J, with 15 bases between. The V gene's germline CDR1 is MDHEN and CDR2 SYDVKM. CDR3 length: 14 amino acids.

This clonotype has only a few counts. The rearrangement joins TRBV6-5 to TRBJ1-1; 8 positions match TRBD1. CDR1 is MNHEY, CDR2 SVGAGI, per germline. Unmatched junction bases numbered 8, after V lost 6 bases and J lost 5 bases. The CDR3 has 14 residues. As DNA, the CDR3 is TGTGCCAGCAGAGGACAGGGCCGGGAGACTGAAGCTTTCTTT. It yields the protein CASRGQGRETEAFF.

The chain recombines TRBV28 with TRBJ2-7; the D is unclear. The germline V gene encodes CDR1 MDHEN and CDR2 SYDVKM. The CDR3 extends over 14 amino acids. The ends were cut back, 5 bases at V and 0 bases at J, with 11 bases in the middle. CDR3: CASSMAGVSYEQYF. CDR3 DNA: TGTGCCAGCAGTATGGCTGGTGTCTCCTACGAGCAGTACTTC.

The chain combines TRBV19 with TRBJ2-2; D not certain. The CDR3 extends over 14 amino acids. V shed 4 bases and J shed 7 bases, with 13 bases lying between them. Germline CDR1 reads LNHDA; CDR2 reads SQIVND (reference sequence). CDR3 amino acids: CASSNAGVRGELFF. In DNA form, the CDR3 reads TGTGCCAGTAGTAATGCCGGAGTTCGCGGGGAGCTGTTTTTT. The entire variable domain, with the rest obtained from reference TRBV19 and TRBJ2-2, is as follows: DGGITQSPKYLFRKEGQNVTLSCEQNLNHDAMYWYRQDPGQGLRLIYYSQIVNDFQKGDIAEGYSVSREKKESFPLTVTSAQKNPTAFYLCASSNAGVRGELFFGEGSRLTVL.

The chain recombines TRBV7-9 with TRBJ2-1, with 10 nucleotides matching TRBD2. Germline loops: CDR1 SEHNR, CDR2 FQNEAQ (reference sequence). This CDR3 region has 15 residues. V shed 7 bases and J 5 bases; nucleotides not matched to a gene: 8. The CDR3 spells CASTTRTSGNNEQFF. CDR3 DNA sequence: TGTGCCAGCACGACCCGGACTAGCGGAAACAATGAGCAGTTCTTC.

This clonotype was observed a single time. This may arise from a read error, as a much more abundant clone is one base away. The chain uses TRBV6-5 and TRBJ2-7; the match to TRBD1 covers 7 bases. From germline, CDR1 is MNHEY and CDR2 SVGAGI. Losses at the gene ends were 10 bases for V and 4 bases for J; bases not matched to a gene: 16. CDR3 length: 15 amino acids. The CDR3 sequence: CAIRQRTGPIYEQYF. The CDR3 bases are TGTGCCATCAGACAAAGGACAGGTCCAATTTACGAGCAGTACTTC.

By share, this clonotype ranks as medium-sized. The chain links TRBV12-3 or TRBV12-4 to TRBJ1-6; 7 bases fit TRBD1. V gave up 3 bases and J gave up 10 bases; unmatched junction bases: 9. This CDR3 is 15 amino acids long. The chain's CDR3 is CASSLGQGDGSPLHF. In nucleotides, the CDR3 is TGTGCCAGCAGTTTGGGCCAGGGGGATGGCTCACCCCTCCACTTT.

The J gene is TRBJ1-2, the V gene TRBV4-1; D gene unclear. Germline CDR1 MGHRA, CDR2 YSYEKL. Trimming stripped 1 base from V and 0 bases from J, with 9 bases between. This CDR3 is built from 15 residues. In nucleotides, the CDR3 is TGCGCCAGCAGCCAAGTCGACCGTTCTAACTATGGCTACACCTTC. Its translation is CASSQVDRSNYGYTF.

This clonotype was seen a handful of times. The chain joins TRBV7-9 to TRBJ1-2; TRBD1 matches at 11 bases. Per germline, CDR1 SEHNR and CDR2 FQNEAQ (reference sequence). The CDR3 sequence is 15 residues long. Trimming cost V 1 base and J 5 bases; bases outside gene matches: 3. The CDR3: CASSLGRDRGYGYTF. The CDR3 DNA is TGTGCCAGCAGCTTAGGCCGGGACAGGGGGTATGGCTACACCTTC.

This clonotype was seen a handful of times. This sequence joins TRBV7-9 and TRBJ1-5; D is possibly TRBD1 (5 bases). CDR1 is SEHNR, CDR2 FQNEAQ, per germline (reference sequence). This CDR3 has 14 amino acids. V was shortened by 4 bases and J by 4 bases, with 11 bases between the two germline ends. The DNA of the CDR3 is TGTGCCAGCAGCTCTGGACAAGTAAATCAGCCCCAGCATTTT. It encodes CASSSGQVNQPQHF.

V and J are TRBV6-4 and TRBJ2-7; D is ambiguous. Germline V gene lookup returns CDR1 MRHNA and CDR2 SNTAGT. The CDR3 has 16 amino acids. The V end was cut by 5 bases, the J end by 1 base, with 18 bases between. CDR3 loop: CASSPSLTRSSYEQYF. Written as DNA, the CDR3 is TGTGCCAGCAGTCCCTCCCTGACGAGGTCTTCCTACGAGCAGTACTTC.

The chain carries TRBV20-1 and TRBJ1-1; no clear D. This CDR3 is 13 amino acids long. Germline assignment: CDR1 DFQATT and CDR2 SNEGSKA (reference sequence). Trimming left V 5 bases short and J 1 base short, with 11 bases between. The CDR3 bases are TGCAGTGCTCCCCGGGGTAGGAACACTGAAGCTTTCTTT. Translation: CSAPRGRNTEAFF.

This clonotype occurred a few times. The CDR3 spells CASNPGDRVLTYEQFF. The CDR3 DNA reads TGTGCCAGCAACCCGGGGGACAGGGTGTTGACTTATGAGCAGTTCTTC. The chain joins TRBV6-2 or TRBV6-3 to TRBJ2-1, with 9 bases that match TRBD1. With 7 bases clipped from V and 8 bases from J, the junction kept 15 bases outside the gene matches. This CDR3 has 16 amino acids. Germline V gene sequence: CDR1 MNHEY, CDR2 SVGEGT.

Only a few counts were recorded for this clonotype. The chain couples TRBV6-6 to TRBJ2-5, with 8 bases aligning to TRBD2. CDR1 is MNHNY and CDR2 is SVGAGI in the germline V gene (reference sequence). The CDR3 loop spans 17 amino acids. Trimming cost V 1 base and J 4 bases; bases outside gene matches: 11. The CDR3 DNA reads TGTGCCAGCAGTTACTACGAGCGGCGGGGGGAAGGAGAGACCCAGTACTTC. This gives the protein CASSYYERRGEGETQYF.

Notes on this clonotype: Mismatch with germline at one junction end may stem from a read error. J is TRBJ1-3 and V is TRBV7-3; the match to TRBD1 covers 10 bases. This CDR3 comprises 16 residues. Per the germline V gene, CDR1 is SGHTA and CDR2 is FQGTGA. CDR3 sequence: CASNLLDRGWGNTIYF. DNA of the CDR3: TGTGCCAGCAACTTACTGGACAGGGGGTGGGGAAACACCATATATTTT.

In this sample, this clonotype turned up a few times. The chain joins TRBV12-3 or TRBV12-4 to TRBJ1-6; D uncertain. Deletions cut 6 bases from V and 9 bases from J, with 15 bases between. The CDR3 length is 14 residues. For the CDR3, the DNA is TGTGCCAGCAGCCGGGAATCTGTCAGTTCACCCCTCCACTTT. Residues: CASSRESVSSPLHF.

By proportion, this clonotype is medium-sized. The chain uses TRBV20-1 and TRBJ1-2; D gene ambiguous. The CDR3 length is 11 residues. The ends were cut back, 6 bases at V and 6 bases at J, with 11 bases in the middle. In germline, CDR1 is DFQATT, CDR2 SNEGSKA (reference sequence). The CDR3 DNA reads TGCAGTGCATCGCGGCAGAATGGCTACACCTTC. Its protein product is CSASRQNGYTF.

This clonotype was counted a single time. The chain couples TRBV6-5 to TRBJ2-5; D remains unclear. This CDR3 contains 10 residues. Per germline, CDR1 MNHEY and CDR2 SVGAGI. Trimming stripped 5 bases from V and 5 bases from J, with 3 bases between. The CDR3 here is CASSRETQYF. CDR3 DNA sequence: TGTGCCAGCAGTCGGGAGACCCAGTACTTC.

This clonotype came up a few times. The chain employs TRBV5-1 and TRBJ1-1; 7 positions agree with TRBD1. The CDR3 totals 15 residues. J gave up 0 bases and V 0 bases, and 2 bases lay outside the gene matches. Per germline, CDR1 SGHRS and CDR2 YFSETQ. The CDR3 loop is CASSLATGVNTEAFF. The CDR3 nucleotides are TGCGCCAGCAGCTTGGCCACAGGGGTGAACACTGAAGCTTTCTTT.

This sequence joins TRBV19 and TRBJ1-5; D may be TRBD1 (6 bases). The CDR3 runs 14 residues. V lost 9 bases and J 3 bases, leaving 15 bases between the germline ends. Germline assignment: CDR1 LNHDA and CDR2 SQIVND (reference sequence). CDR3 region: CASADRRVNQPQHF. The CDR3 region has the DNA TGTGCCAGCGCCGACAGGCGAGTCAATCAGCCCCAGCATTTT.